This record looks at one T cell receptor beta chain sequence and its context. One entry per CDR3 protein results from TCRdb running MiXCR on the RT-PCR reads. The sample has approximately 170,000 distinct CDR3 sequences, about 12% seen once. This record comes from a study of response to subunit inactivated influenza vaccine. Per germline, CDR1 MNHNS and CDR2 SASEGT. This CDR3 is built from 14 residues. With 3 bases clipped from V and 6 bases from J, the junction kept 2 bases outside the gene matches. The sample was also reused in another study, on T cells expressing NK-cell markers. From that paper: 5'RACE template switching built TCR beta cDNA with unique molecular identifiers. An anti-gamma-delta TCR antibody was added in several experiments. It restricted sorting to alpha-beta TCR-expressing T cells. Also leading the CD3+CD56-NKG2C+ fraction in several donors were these clonotypes.

The clonotype originates from a man aged 50 to 60 who received an inactivated influenza vaccine. The chain combines TRBV6-1 with TRBJ2-2; 9 bases map to TRBD1. The sequencing used CD8+ T cells sorted from PBMCs, collected about 12 days after vaccination. The CDR3 sequence: CASSEDRGSGELFF. Here the CDR3 DNA reads TGTGCCAGCAGTGAGGACAGGGGATCCGGGGAGCTGTTTTTT.